This T cell receptor (beta chain) came from a study of cytomegalovirus exposure and HLA in healthy donors. Study in general: The 90 to 150 validation repertoires matched the approximately 700 first-cohort repertoires in platform, a later analysis reported. Study-level findings and limits: Most TCR sequences showed up rarely, but some public TCRs showed up in many donors.

CDR1 and CDR2 from the germline V gene are KGHSH and LQKENI. The junction had 9 bases not matched to a gene; V was cut back by 8 bases and J by 7 bases. CDR3 length equals 13 residues. TCRdb keeps only in-frame clones here, not all; method: immunoSEQ multiplex PCR. The sample has fewer than 150,000 clones, 70% to 90% seen once. About this clone itself: What it recognizes is unknown.

The V and J genes are TRBV18 and TRBJ1-2; 8 bases align to TRBD1. The sequenced sample consisted of PBMCs. This TCR was recovered from a man between 18 and 35 years old in good health and CMV-seronegative. CDR3 nucleotides: TGTGCCAGCACTGGACAGGGTTTGCTTGGCTACACCTTC. Translating gives CASTGQGLLGYTF.